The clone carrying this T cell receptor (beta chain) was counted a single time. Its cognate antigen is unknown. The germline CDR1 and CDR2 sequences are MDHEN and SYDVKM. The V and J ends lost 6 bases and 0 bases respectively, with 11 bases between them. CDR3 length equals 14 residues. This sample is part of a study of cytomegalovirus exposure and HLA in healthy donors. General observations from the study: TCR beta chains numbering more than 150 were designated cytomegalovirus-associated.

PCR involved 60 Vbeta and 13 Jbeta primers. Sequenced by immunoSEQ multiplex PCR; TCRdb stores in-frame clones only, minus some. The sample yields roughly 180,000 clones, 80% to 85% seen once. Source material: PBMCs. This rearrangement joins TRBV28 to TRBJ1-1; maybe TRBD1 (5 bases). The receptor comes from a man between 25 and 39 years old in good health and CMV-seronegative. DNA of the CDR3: TGTGCCAGCAGAATCAGGGCTATGAACACTGAAGCTTTCTTT. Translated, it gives CASRIRAMNTEAFF.